These T cell receptor beta chains were read from a single sample in a study of quantifying T cell responses using KT2 cells. TCRdb redid the calling of the UMI-ligation and nested PCR reads with MiXCR, one entry per CDR3 protein. The repertoire holds tens of thousands of distinct CDR3 sequences, with about 7.1% as singletons. The sample was PBMCs spiked with cells of the T cell clone KT2. Receptors originate from a human donor. Each CDR3 is given with its conserved first and last residue. Each record gives: clone size, CDR3 length, D gene, V gene, J gene, CDR3 protein, CDR3 DNA. A D gene is named only where the DNA matches it firmly. Part of the rows lack a size; the others show once, few, many or a class for expanded clones.

clone size: few
CDR3 length: 16
D gene: TRBD2
V gene: TRBV2
J gene: TRBJ2-1
CDR3 protein: CASSEGASGRAREQFF
CDR3 DNA: TGTGCCAGCAGTGAAGGGGCTAGCGGGAGGGCCCGTGAGCAGTTCTTC

clone size: few
CDR3 length: 15
D gene: TRBD1
V gene: TRBV20-1
J gene: TRBJ2-7
CDR3 protein: CSAADRTGSSYEQYF
CDR3 DNA: TGCAGTGCCGCGGACCGGACAGGCAGCTCCTACGAGCAGTACTTC

clone size: NA
CDR3 length: 14
D gene: NA
V gene: TRBV12-3/TRBV12-4
J gene: TRBJ2-5
CDR3 protein: CASSWTVRQETQYF
CDR3 DNA: TGTGCCAGCAGTTGGACAGTACGGCAAGAGACCCAGTACTTC

clone size: few
CDR3 length: 14
D gene: TRBD2
V gene: TRBV28
J gene: TRBJ2-3
CDR3 protein: CASSPGGGGDTQYF
CDR3 DNA: TGTGCCAGCAGTCCGGGGGGGGGTGGCGATACGCAGTATTTT

clone size: many
CDR3 length: 15
D gene: TRBD1
V gene: TRBV11-1
J gene: TRBJ2-7
CDR3 protein: CASSLVGTVPYEQYF
CDR3 DNA: TGTGCCAGCAGCTTAGTTGGGACAGTACCCTACGAGCAGTACTTC

clone size: many
CDR3 length: 11
D gene: NA
V gene: TRBV2
J gene: TRBJ1-4
CDR3 protein: CATGTNEKLFF
CDR3 DNA: TGTGCAACCGGGACTAATGAAAAACTGTTTTTT

clone size: NA
CDR3 length: 14
D gene: TRBD2
V gene: TRBV6-5
J gene: TRBJ2-1
CDR3 protein: CASGLAGPRGEQFF
CDR3 DNA: TGTGCCAGCGGACTAGCGGGGCCCAGGGGTGAGCAGTTCTTC

clone size: few
CDR3 length: 13
D gene: NA
V gene: TRBV24-1
J gene: TRBJ2-3
CDR3 protein: CATSTDATDTQYF
CDR3 DNA: TGTGCCACCAGCACAGACGCCACAGATACGCAGTATTTT

clone size: NA
CDR3 length: 15
D gene: TRBD1
V gene: TRBV6-1
J gene: TRBJ2-5
CDR3 protein: CASSEGGQKQETQYF
CDR3 DNA: TGTGCCAGCAGTGAAGGGGGACAGAAACAAGAGACCCAGTACTTC

clone size: many
CDR3 length: 15
D gene: TRBD1
V gene: TRBV12-3/TRBV12-4
J gene: TRBJ2-7
CDR3 protein: CASSLGGTGGYEQYF
CDR3 DNA: TGTGCCAGCAGTTTAGGCGGGACAGGGGGTTACGAGCAGTACTTC

clone size: few
CDR3 length: 16
D gene: NA
V gene: TRBV28
J gene: TRBJ1-3
CDR3 protein: CASSPGGQISGNTIYF
CDR3 DNA: TGTGCCAGCAGTCCGGGGGGGCAGATCTCTGGAAACACCATATATTTT

clone size: many
CDR3 length: 13
D gene: TRBD1
V gene: TRBV7-6
J gene: TRBJ1-2
CDR3 protein: CASSLGQGFGYTF
CDR3 DNA: TGTGCCAGCAGCTTAGGACAGGGTTTTGGCTACACCTTC

clone size: NA
CDR3 length: 16
D gene: TRBD2
V gene: TRBV5-1
J gene: TRBJ2-5
CDR3 protein: CASSYPGLAGEETQYF
CDR3 DNA: TGCGCCAGCAGCTACCCCGGACTAGCGGGAGAAGAGACCCAGTACTTC

clone size: NA
CDR3 length: 16
D gene: NA
V gene: TRBV2
J gene: TRBJ2-2
CDR3 protein: CASSERPIEPTRELFF
CDR3 DNA: TGTGCCAGCAGTGAGAGGCCTATTGAGCCTACCCGGGAGCTGTTTTTT

clone size: many
CDR3 length: 14
D gene: NA
V gene: TRBV12-3/TRBV12-4
J gene: TRBJ1-2
CDR3 protein: CASSSPHGRGSYTF
CDR3 DNA: TGTGCCAGCAGTTCACCCCACGGAAGGGGTAGCTACACCTTC

clone size: NA
CDR3 length: 16
D gene: NA
V gene: TRBV4-2
J gene: TRBJ2-5
CDR3 protein: CASSQGVRGGQETQYF
CDR3 DNA: TGTGCCAGCAGCCAAGGGGTTAGGGGGGGCCAAGAGACCCAGTACTTC

clone size: NA
CDR3 length: 13
D gene: NA
V gene: TRBV2
J gene: TRBJ2-3
CDR3 protein: CASSFLRTDTQYF
CDR3 DNA: TGTGCCAGCTCTTTCTTGAGGACAGATACGCAGTATTTT

clone size: NA
CDR3 length: 13
D gene: NA
V gene: TRBV11-2
J gene: TRBJ1-6
CDR3 protein: CASSLNLMAPLHF
CDR3 DNA: TGTGCCAGCAGCTTAAACCTTATGGCACCCCTCCACTTT

clone size: few
CDR3 length: 14
D gene: NA
V gene: TRBV27
J gene: TRBJ1-1
CDR3 protein: CASSFRVGVTEAFF
CDR3 DNA: TGTGCCAGCAGTTTCCGGGTTGGAGTCACTGAAGCTTTCTTT

clone size: many
CDR3 length: 15
D gene: NA
V gene: TRBV7-9
J gene: TRBJ1-4
CDR3 protein: CASSPLGTGNEKLFF
CDR3 DNA: TGTGCCAGCAGCCCCCTGGGAACTGGTAATGAAAAACTGTTTTTT

clone size: NA
CDR3 length: 18
D gene: NA
V gene: TRBV7-8
J gene: TRBJ2-3
CDR3 protein: CASSLGVSSMASTDTQYF
CDR3 DNA: TGTGCCAGCAGCTTAGGGGTATCGAGTATGGCTAGCACAGATACGCAGTATTTT

clone size: NA
CDR3 length: 14
D gene: NA
V gene: TRBV13
J gene: TRBJ1-4
CDR3 protein: CASSFGRDREKLFF
CDR3 DNA: TGTGCCAGCAGCTTTGGCAGGGATCGTGAAAAACTGTTTTTT

clone size: once
CDR3 length: 16
D gene: TRBD2
V gene: TRBV2
J gene: TRBJ2-3
CDR3 protein: CAPEGASGLRTDTQYF
CDR3 DNA: TGTGCCCCCGAAGGGGCTAGCGGTTTACGCACAGATACGCAGTATTTT

clone size: many
CDR3 length: 14
D gene: TRBD1
V gene: TRBV6-2/TRBV6-3
J gene: TRBJ1-2
CDR3 protein: CASLRDSAPYGYTF
CDR3 DNA: TGTGCCAGCCTGCGGGACAGCGCTCCCTATGGCTACACCTTC

clone size: many
CDR3 length: 11
D gene: NA
V gene: TRBV20-1
J gene: TRBJ2-5
CDR3 protein: CSAPGQETQYF
CDR3 DNA: TGCAGTGCTCCAGGGCAAGAGACCCAGTACTTC

clone size: many
CDR3 length: 16
D gene: NA
V gene: TRBV4-3
J gene: TRBJ1-5
CDR3 protein: CASSQEWGMSDRPQHF
CDR3 DNA: TGCGCCAGCAGCCAAGAGTGGGGGATGTCCGATCGGCCCCAGCATTTT

clone size: NA
CDR3 length: 13
D gene: NA
V gene: TRBV18
J gene: TRBJ2-7
CDR3 protein: CASSGIGVYEQYF
CDR3 DNA: TGTGCCAGCTCCGGGATTGGGGTATACGAGCAGTACTTC

clone size: few
CDR3 length: 13
D gene: NA
V gene: TRBV7-8
J gene: TRBJ2-1
CDR3 protein: CASSAITYNEQFF
CDR3 DNA: TGTGCCAGCAGCGCCATAACCTACAATGAGCAGTTCTTC

clone size: many
CDR3 length: 12
D gene: NA
V gene: TRBV27
J gene: TRBJ1-2
CDR3 protein: CASSSQNYGYTF
CDR3 DNA: TGTGCCAGCAGTTCACAGAACTATGGCTACACCTTC

clone size: many
CDR3 length: 15
D gene: NA
V gene: TRBV5-6
J gene: TRBJ1-2
CDR3 protein: CASSLDVRASYGYTF
CDR3 DNA: TGTGCCAGCAGCTTGGACGTTCGGGCGAGCTATGGCTACACCTTC

clone size: many
CDR3 length: 15
D gene: NA
V gene: TRBV11-2
J gene: TRBJ2-7
CDR3 protein: CASSRGGRGMDEQYF
CDR3 DNA: TGTGCCAGCAGCCGAGGAGGCAGAGGAATGGACGAGCAGTACTTC

clone size: many
CDR3 length: 15
D gene: TRBD1
V gene: TRBV14
J gene: TRBJ2-7
CDR3 protein: CASSHFDRGGHEQYF
CDR3 DNA: TGTGCCAGCAGCCACTTCGACAGGGGGGGCCACGAGCAGTACTTC

clone size: many
CDR3 length: 13
D gene: NA
V gene: TRBV29-1
J gene: TRBJ1-4
CDR3 protein: CSGVLATNEKLFF
CDR3 DNA: TGCAGCGGAGTACTTGCAACTAATGAAAAACTGTTTTTT

clone size: many
CDR3 length: 13
D gene: NA
V gene: TRBV15
J gene: TRBJ2-3
CDR3 protein: CATSRASTDTQYF
CDR3 DNA: TGTGCCACCAGCAGAGCTTCCACAGATACGCAGTATTTT

clone size: NA
CDR3 length: 14
D gene: TRBD2
V gene: TRBV20-1
J gene: TRBJ2-3
CDR3 protein: CSAPVTSGVDTQYF
CDR3 DNA: TGCAGTGCTCCCGTGACTAGCGGGGTAGATACGCAGTATTTT